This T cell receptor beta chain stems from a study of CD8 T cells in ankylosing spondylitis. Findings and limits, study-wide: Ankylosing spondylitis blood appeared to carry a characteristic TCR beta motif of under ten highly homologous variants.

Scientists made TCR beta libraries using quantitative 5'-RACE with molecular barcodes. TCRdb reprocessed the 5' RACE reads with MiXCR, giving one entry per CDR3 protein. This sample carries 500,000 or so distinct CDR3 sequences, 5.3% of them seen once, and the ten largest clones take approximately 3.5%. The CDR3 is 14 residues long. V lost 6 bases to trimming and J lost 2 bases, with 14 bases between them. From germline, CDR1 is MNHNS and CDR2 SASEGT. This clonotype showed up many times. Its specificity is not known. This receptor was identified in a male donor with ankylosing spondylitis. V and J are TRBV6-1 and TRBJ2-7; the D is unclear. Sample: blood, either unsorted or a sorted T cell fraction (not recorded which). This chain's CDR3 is CASSSGGRTYEQYF. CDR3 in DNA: TGTGCCAGCAGCTCCGGCGGTAGGACCTACGAGCAGTACTTC.